This T cell receptor (beta chain) was found in a study of blood T cell repertoires in COVID-19. Generated by immunoSEQ multiplex PCR, the TCRdb table keeps only in-frame clones and is missing some. The sample includes about 140,000 clones, about 79% of them seen just once. The sample was peripheral blood. This clonotype was sampled from a man aged 55-75 years with active or convalescent COVID-19.

The CDR3 bases are TGTGCCAGCAGTTACCTGGACAGCCTTCAAGCTTTCTTT. This gives the protein CASSYLDSLQAFF. This sequence joins TRBV6-5 and TRBJ1-1, with a possible D match to TRBD1 (6 bases). Germline V gene sequence: CDR1 MNHEY, CDR2 SVGAGI. The CDR3 runs to 13 residues. The V end was cut by 2 bases, the J end by 9 bases, with 13 bases between.